This T cell receptor (beta chain) emerged from a study of T cell responses to AZD1222 COVID-19 vaccine. Study-wide results and limits: At 160-218 and 743-854, vaccine-associated CD4 TCRs were dominant, and they spanned spike.

Pooling covered second doses at about 4 or about 12 weeks. Produced via immunoSEQ multiplex PCR; TCRdb's table is partial and in-frame only. The sample holds about 150,000 clones, 87% seen once. The CDR3 has 14 residues. Germline CDR1 is MNHNY and CDR2 is SVGAGI (reference sequence). Trimming removed 4 bases at V and 0 bases at J, with 7 bases between. Remarks on this clone: Its antigen is not identified.

V usage is TRBV6-6 and J usage is TRBJ1-3; D unclear. The material sequenced was peripheral blood, taken 28 days after the second AZD1222 dose. The clonotype was recovered from an adult who received the AZD1222 COVID-19 vaccine. The CDR3 DNA reads TGTGCCAGCAGTTGGGCCACCTCTGGAAACACCATATATTTT. Residues: CASSWATSGNTIYF.